The rows below give T cell receptor beta chains drawn from one sample of a study of response to subunit inactivated influenza vaccine. Via MiXCR, TCRdb re-called the RT-PCR reads, giving one row per CDR3 protein. The top ten hold approximately 9.9% of the sample, which has hundreds of thousands of distinct CDR3 sequences, approximately 10% seen once. The data were also submitted as part of a second study, on T cells expressing NK-cell markers.

The material sequenced was PBMCs from blood, taken on the day of vaccination. Receptors originate from a man in his fifties or sixties who received an inactivated influenza vaccine. Both conserved end residues are part of each CDR3. A D gene is named only where the DNA matches it firmly. Size is stated for part of the rows, as once, few or many counts, or as a class when the clone is expanded.

V gene: TRBV7-8
J gene: TRBJ2-6
clone size: NA
D gene: NA
CDR3 protein: CASSLSEGSAGANVLTF
CDR3 DNA: TGTGCCAGCAGCTTAAGTGAAGGATCCGCTGGGGCCAACGTCCTGACTTTC

V gene: TRBV4-1
J gene: TRBJ2-7
clone size: NA
D gene: NA
CDR3 protein: CASSQDVHEQYF
CDR3 DNA: TGCGCCAGCAGCCAAGATGTTCACGAGCAGTACTTC

V gene: TRBV6-2/TRBV6-3
J gene: TRBJ2-1
clone size: NA
D gene: TRBD1
CDR3 protein: CASSRSGGTGLFF
CDR3 DNA: TGTGCCAGCAGTCGTAGCGGCGGGACAGGGCTGTTCTTC

V gene: TRBV20-1
J gene: TRBJ1-2
clone size: NA
D gene: NA
CDR3 protein: CSAMNWGYTF
CDR3 DNA: TGCAGTGCCATGAACTGGGGATACACCTTC

V gene: TRBV29-1
J gene: TRBJ2-1
clone size: NA
D gene: NA
CDR3 protein: CSVHFAAYNEQFF
CDR3 DNA: TGCAGCGTCCACTTTGCTGCCTACAATGAGCAGTTCTTC

V gene: TRBV5-1
J gene: TRBJ2-2
clone size: NA
D gene: NA
CDR3 protein: CASTEGVSIGELFF
CDR3 DNA: TGCGCCAGCACCGAGGGGGTTTCGATCGGGGAGCTGTTTTTT

V gene: TRBV6-6
J gene: TRBJ1-4
clone size: few
D gene: TRBD1
CDR3 protein: CASSGQVNEKLFF
CDR3 DNA: TGTGCCAGCAGCGGACAGGTTAATGAAAAACTGTTTTTT

V gene: TRBV29-1
J gene: TRBJ2-2
clone size: NA
D gene: NA
CDR3 protein: CSVRGTSVTGELFF
CDR3 DNA: TGCAGCGTGAGGGGGACCTCTGTCACCGGGGAGCTGTTTTTT

V gene: TRBV7-9
J gene: TRBJ2-7
clone size: few
D gene: NA
CDR3 protein: CASALSLFFSYEQYF
CDR3 DNA: TGTGCCAGCGCTTTAAGTTTATTTTTCTCCTACGAGCAGTACTTC

V gene: TRBV7-9
J gene: TRBJ2-5
clone size: few
D gene: NA
CDR3 protein: CASSPGTQYF
CDR3 DNA: TGTGCCAGCAGCCCGGGGACCCAGTACTTC

V gene: TRBV19
J gene: TRBJ1-1
clone size: few
D gene: NA
CDR3 protein: CASTLGLNTEAFF
CDR3 DNA: TGTGCCAGTACCTTAGGGCTAAACACTGAAGCTTTCTTT

V gene: TRBV19
J gene: TRBJ1-5
clone size: few
D gene: NA
CDR3 protein: CASSIDAGGGNQPQHF
CDR3 DNA: TGTGCCAGTAGTATAGATGCGGGGGGGGGCAATCAGCCCCAGCATTTT

V gene: TRBV20-1
J gene: TRBJ2-3
clone size: many
D gene: NA
CDR3 protein: CSASRRTDTQYF
CDR3 DNA: TGCAGTGCTAGTCGTCGGACAGATACGCAGTATTTT

V gene: TRBV2
J gene: TRBJ2-3
clone size: NA
D gene: TRBD2
CDR3 protein: CASMFSGRLSTDTQYF
CDR3 DNA: TGTGCCAGCATGTTTAGCGGGAGACTCAGCACAGATACGCAGTATTTT

V gene: TRBV4-1
J gene: TRBJ2-7
clone size: many
D gene: NA
CDR3 protein: CASSPAGNTGTYEQYF
CDR3 DNA: TGCGCCAGCAGCCCGGCCGGGAACACTGGAACCTACGAGCAGTACTTC

V gene: TRBV11-2
J gene: TRBJ1-6
clone size: few
D gene: TRBD1
CDR3 protein: CASSLVPTGDNSPLHF
CDR3 DNA: TGTGCCAGCAGCTTAGTCCCGACAGGGGATAATTCACCCCTCCACTTT

V gene: TRBV9
J gene: TRBJ2-7
clone size: NA
D gene: NA
CDR3 protein: CASSGGDSPYEQYF
CDR3 DNA: TGTGCCAGCAGCGGGGGGGACAGTCCCTACGAGCAGTACTTC

V gene: TRBV14
J gene: TRBJ2-6
clone size: NA
D gene: NA
CDR3 protein: CASSQDQTGANVLTF
CDR3 DNA: TGTGCCAGCAGCCAAGATCAGACTGGGGCCAACGTCCTGACTTTC

V gene: TRBV5-6
J gene: TRBJ2-5
clone size: NA
D gene: TRBD2
CDR3 protein: CASSSGLAGGSQYF
CDR3 DNA: TGTGCCAGCAGCTCGGGACTAGCGGGGGGATCCCAGTACTTC

V gene: TRBV7-2
J gene: TRBJ2-5
clone size: many
D gene: NA
CDR3 protein: CASSLAQGGAETQYF
CDR3 DNA: TGTGCCAGCAGCTTAGCGCAGGGGGGCGCAGAGACCCAGTACTTC

V gene: TRBV7-3
J gene: TRBJ2-1
clone size: many
D gene: NA
CDR3 protein: CASSSLAGYNEQFF
CDR3 DNA: TGTGCCAGCAGCTCACTAGCAGGGTACAATGAGCAGTTCTTC

V gene: TRBV20-1
J gene: TRBJ2-5
clone size: NA
D gene: TRBD2
CDR3 protein: CSARGLAGNQETQYF
CDR3 DNA: TGCAGTGCTAGGGGACTAGCGGGTAACCAAGAGACCCAGTACTTC

V gene: TRBV3-1
J gene: TRBJ1-3
clone size: many
D gene: NA
CDR3 protein: CASSRWTASGNTIYF
CDR3 DNA: TGTGCCAGCAGCCGGTGGACAGCCTCTGGAAACACCATATATTTT

V gene: TRBV19
J gene: TRBJ2-3
clone size: many
D gene: NA
CDR3 protein: CASSSRGYDTQYF
CDR3 DNA: TGTGCCAGTAGTTCTCGGGGATACGATACGCAGTATTTT

V gene: TRBV12-3/TRBV12-4
J gene: TRBJ2-5
clone size: NA
D gene: TRBD2
CDR3 protein: CASSSSGSLQETQYF
CDR3 DNA: TGTGCCAGCAGTTCTAGCGGGAGCCTCCAAGAGACCCAGTACTTC

V gene: TRBV6-2/TRBV6-3
J gene: TRBJ2-1
clone size: few
D gene: NA
CDR3 protein: CASSYSQSYHEQFF
CDR3 DNA: TGTGCCAGCAGTTACTCACAGAGTTACCATGAGCAGTTCTTC

V gene: TRBV12-3/TRBV12-4
J gene: TRBJ2-7
clone size: few
D gene: TRBD1
CDR3 protein: CASRRGQGRYEQYF
CDR3 DNA: TGTGCCAGCAGAAGAGGACAGGGGCGCTACGAGCAGTACTTC

V gene: TRBV6-5
J gene: TRBJ2-7
clone size: NA
D gene: TRBD1
CDR3 protein: CASSSTMGRTGSNEQYF
CDR3 DNA: TGTGCCAGCAGTTCCACCATGGGTCGGACAGGCTCCAACGAGCAGTACTTC

V gene: TRBV10-3
J gene: TRBJ2-4
clone size: NA
D gene: NA
CDR3 protein: CAISERRDIQYF
CDR3 DNA: TGTGCCATCAGTGAAAGAAGGGACATTCAGTACTTC

V gene: TRBV14
J gene: TRBJ2-1
clone size: many
D gene: TRBD2
CDR3 protein: CASSFTGTSVFF
CDR3 DNA: TGTGCCAGCAGCTTCACCGGGACTAGCGTTTTCTTC

V gene: TRBV3-1
J gene: TRBJ2-7
clone size: few
D gene: NA
CDR3 protein: CASRTRGSYEQYF
CDR3 DNA: TGTGCCAGCAGAACCAGGGGTTCCTACGAGCAGTACTTC

V gene: TRBV12-3/TRBV12-4
J gene: TRBJ1-1
clone size: NA
D gene: NA
CDR3 protein: CASSPGRGAFF
CDR3 DNA: TGTGCCAGCAGCCCCGGGAGGGGAGCTTTCTTT

V gene: TRBV5-1
J gene: TRBJ2-1
clone size: NA
D gene: TRBD2
CDR3 protein: CASSSLTSGGAGDEQFF
CDR3 DNA: TGCGCCAGCAGCTCCTTAACTAGCGGGGGGGCCGGCGATGAGCAGTTCTTC

V gene: TRBV6-2/TRBV6-3
J gene: TRBJ2-5
clone size: few
D gene: NA
CDR3 protein: CASSQQYRQYF
CDR3 DNA: TGTGCCAGCAGTCAGCAGTATCGCCAGTACTTC

V gene: TRBV6-5
J gene: TRBJ1-6
clone size: NA
D gene: NA
CDR3 protein: CASSYSVVRDSPLHF
CDR3 DNA: TGTGCCAGCAGTTACTCGGTGGTCAGAGATTCACCCCTCCACTTT

V gene: TRBV5-1
J gene: TRBJ2-7
clone size: many
D gene: TRBD1
CDR3 protein: CASSFDRAYEQYF
CDR3 DNA: TGCGCCAGCAGCTTTGACAGGGCCTACGAGCAGTACTTC

V gene: TRBV12-3/TRBV12-4
J gene: TRBJ2-7
clone size: many
D gene: NA
CDR3 protein: CASSPGGPVYEQYF
CDR3 DNA: TGTGCCAGCTCTCCCGGGGGTCCCGTTTACGAGCAGTACTTC

V gene: TRBV14
J gene: TRBJ1-2
clone size: NA
D gene: TRBD1
CDR3 protein: CASSHTDRDTSHGYTF
CDR3 DNA: TGTGCCAGCAGCCACACCGACAGGGATACTTCCCATGGCTACACCTTC

V gene: TRBV6-5
J gene: TRBJ2-3
clone size: few
D gene: NA
CDR3 protein: CASSYSTQGTDTQYF
CDR3 DNA: TGTGCCAGCAGTTACTCGACGCAGGGGACAGATACGCAGTATTTT

V gene: TRBV19
J gene: TRBJ2-3
clone size: few
D gene: NA
CDR3 protein: CASSIAQGTDTQYF
CDR3 DNA: TGTGCCAGTAGTATAGCCCAGGGCACAGATACGCAGTATTTT

V gene: TRBV5-4
J gene: TRBJ2-2
clone size: NA
D gene: NA
CDR3 protein: CASSLDGVLNTGELFF
CDR3 DNA: TGTGCCAGCAGCTTGGACGGAGTTTTGAACACCGGGGAGCTGTTTTTT

V gene: TRBV10-3
J gene: TRBJ2-7
clone size: few
D gene: TRBD2
CDR3 protein: CAISEPNRGTSGRSEQYF
CDR3 DNA: TGTGCCATCAGTGAGCCGAACCGCGGGACTAGCGGGAGAAGCGAGCAGTACTTC

V gene: TRBV5-6
J gene: TRBJ2-3
clone size: few
D gene: TRBD1
CDR3 protein: CASSWRQGADTQYF
CDR3 DNA: TGTGCCAGCAGCTGGCGACAGGGGGCAGATACGCAGTATTTT

V gene: TRBV29-1
J gene: TRBJ2-5
clone size: many
D gene: NA
CDR3 protein: CSVGGMETQYF
CDR3 DNA: TGCAGCGTTGGTGGGATGGAGACCCAGTACTTC

V gene: TRBV20-1
J gene: TRBJ2-7
clone size: NA
D gene: NA
CDR3 protein: CSAPDLSLEQYF
CDR3 DNA: TGCAGTGCACCGGACCTTTCTCTCGAGCAGTACTTC

V gene: TRBV4-2
J gene: TRBJ2-7
clone size: NA
D gene: TRBD2
CDR3 protein: CASSQVASGDYEQYF
CDR3 DNA: TGTGCCAGCAGCCAAGTGGCTAGCGGAGACTACGAGCAGTACTTC

V gene: TRBV7-2
J gene: TRBJ2-7
clone size: few
D gene: NA
CDR3 protein: CASSLGFSGTYEQYF
CDR3 DNA: TGTGCCAGCAGCTTAGGGTTTAGCGGAACCTACGAGCAGTACTTC

V gene: TRBV7-9
J gene: TRBJ2-7
clone size: NA
D gene: TRBD1
CDR3 protein: CASRGTGYYEQYF
CDR3 DNA: TGTGCCAGCAGGGGGACAGGGTATTACGAGCAGTACTTC

V gene: TRBV28
J gene: TRBJ2-7
clone size: NA
D gene: NA
CDR3 protein: CASSGAKSSYEQYF
CDR3 DNA: TGTGCCAGCAGTGGCGCGAAGAGCTCCTACGAGCAGTACTTC

V gene: TRBV18
J gene: TRBJ2-7
clone size: NA
D gene: TRBD1
CDR3 protein: CASSPPGRGFYEQYF
CDR3 DNA: TGTGCCAGCTCACCACCCGGCAGGGGGTTCTACGAGCAGTACTTC

V gene: TRBV19
J gene: TRBJ1-1
clone size: NA
D gene: NA
CDR3 protein: CASSTLVWGGNTEAFF
CDR3 DNA: TGTGCCAGTAGTACCCTCGTCTGGGGCGGGAACACTGAAGCTTTCTTT

V gene: TRBV12-3/TRBV12-4
J gene: TRBJ2-7
clone size: few
D gene: NA
CDR3 protein: CASSFSGARSYLAESYEQYF
CDR3 DNA: TGTGCCAGCAGTTTTTCGGGGGCTCGCTCCTACCTAGCGGAGTCCTACGAGCAGTACTTC

V gene: TRBV27
J gene: TRBJ2-3
clone size: few
D gene: NA
CDR3 protein: CASRRRGVDTQYF
CDR3 DNA: TGTGCCAGCAGACGAAGAGGGGTAGATACGCAGTATTTT

V gene: TRBV20-1
J gene: TRBJ2-1
clone size: few
D gene: NA
CDR3 protein: CSASEGPRRYNEQFF
CDR3 DNA: TGCAGTGCTAGTGAGGGCCCTAGGCGATACAATGAGCAGTTCTTC

V gene: TRBV12-3/TRBV12-4
J gene: TRBJ2-7
clone size: few
D gene: NA
CDR3 protein: CASSRDIREQYF
CDR3 DNA: TGTGCCAGCAGTAGGGACATCCGGGAGCAGTACTTC

V gene: TRBV5-1
J gene: TRBJ2-7
clone size: few
D gene: TRBD1
CDR3 protein: CASSASGTGSYEQYF
CDR3 DNA: TGCGCCAGCAGCGCATCCGGGACAGGGTCTTACGAGCAGTACTTC

V gene: TRBV9
J gene: TRBJ2-5
clone size: few
D gene: TRBD2
CDR3 protein: CASSTGLARETQYF
CDR3 DNA: TGTGCCAGCAGCACGGGACTAGCAAGGGAGACCCAGTACTTC